A selection of T cell receptor beta chains follows, all from one sample in a study of beta chain features in type 1 diabetes. Sequencing used immunoSEQ multiplex PCR; TCRdb keeps in-frame clones, though not all of them. The table has more than 350,000 clones, 11% seen once. Sequenced sample: naive CD4+ T cells from blood. The receptors here all came from a woman younger than 35 in good health. CDR3s include the opening cysteine and the closing phenylalanine or tryptophan. A D gene is named only where the DNA matches it firmly. Clone size is not always given. Where it is, it says once, few, many or a class for expanded clones.

CDR3aa	CDR3nt	d_gene	v_gene	j_gene	abundance	len
CASSQGGYSEQFF	TGTGCCAGCAGCCAAGGGGGGTATAGTGAGCAGTTCTTC	-	TRBV14	TRBJ2-1	-	13
CASSLITGYQETQYF	TGTGCCAGCAGCTTGATCACGGGGTACCAAGAGACCCAGTACTTC	-	TRBV7-2	TRBJ2-5	-	15
CASSQLAGGSYEQYF	TGTGCCAGCAGCCAATTGGCGGGAGGATCCTACGAGCAGTACTTC	TRBD2	TRBV14	TRBJ2-7	few	15
CASSVGLAISSYEQYF	TGTGCCAGCAGCGTGGGACTAGCGATAAGCTCCTACGAGCAGTACTTC	TRBD2	TRBV9	TRBJ2-7	-	16
CAWGGGRTSGSADTQYF	TGTGCCTGGGGAGGGGGTCGGACTAGCGGGAGCGCAGATACGCAGTATTTT	TRBD2	TRBV30	TRBJ2-3	-	17
CASSYQGSEETQYF	TGCGCCAGCAGCTACCAGGGGTCCGAAGAGACCCAGTACTTC	-	TRBV5-1	TRBJ2-5	-	14
CASIDMRGPYGYTF	TGTGCCAGCATCGATATGAGGGGGCCCTATGGCTACACCTTC	TRBD1	TRBV7-2	TRBJ1-2	few	14
CASSLGQGLKTQYF	TGTGCCAGCAGCTTAGGTCAGGGGTTGAAGACCCAGTACTTC	-	TRBV7-9	TRBJ2-5	few	14
CAWSKPGRRYEQYF	TGTGCCTGGAGTAAGCCCGGGAGGCGCTACGAGCAGTACTTC	TRBD2	TRBV30	TRBJ2-7	few	14
CASSLQGYQETQYF	TGCGCCAGCAGCTTGCAGGGTTACCAAGAGACCCAGTACTTC	-	TRBV5-1	TRBJ2-5	few	14
CAWSRGSGTNEKLFF	TGTGCCTGGAGCCGGGGGTCGGGGACTAATGAAAAACTGTTTTTT	-	TRBV30	TRBJ1-4	-	15
CASSEVREAETQYF	TGTGCCAGCAGTGAAGTTAGGGAGGCAGAGACCCAGTACTTC	-	TRBV6-1	TRBJ2-5	-	14
CASSLDTTGFYNEQFF	TGCGCCAGCAGCTTGGACACGACAGGGTTCTACAATGAGCAGTTCTTC	TRBD1	TRBV5-1	TRBJ2-1	-	16
CASSPPAGRGGRNEQFF	TGCGCCAGCAGCCCCCCTGCGGGGCGGGGGGGCCGGAATGAGCAGTTCTTC	TRBD2	TRBV4-1	TRBJ2-1	-	17
CASSPIGRGEQFF	TGCGCCAGCAGCCCCATCGGTCGTGGTGAGCAGTTCTTC	-	TRBV4-1	TRBJ2-1	few	13
CASSVRRTVTDTQYF	TGTGCCAGCAGTGTCCGAAGGACAGTTACAGATACGCAGTATTTT	-	TRBV6-5	TRBJ2-3	-	15
CASSLGADPGANVLTF	TGTGCCAGCAGCTTAGGGGCGGACCCTGGGGCCAACGTCCTGACTTTC	-	TRBV7-9	TRBJ2-6	few	16
CASSPAQTYQETQYF	TGTGCCAGCTCACCGGCCCAGACGTACCAAGAGACCCAGTACTTC	-	TRBV18	TRBJ2-5	-	15
CASSFQETQYF	TGTGCCAGCAGCTTCCAAGAGACCCAGTACTTC	-	TRBV7-9	TRBJ2-5	many	11
CASSGIIEEKLFF	TGTGCCAGCAGCGGGATAATCGAGGAAAAACTGTTTTTT	-	TRBV28	TRBJ1-4	-	13
CASTLRGPGAYEQYF	TGTGCCAGCACCCTAAGGGGTCCAGGCGCCTACGAGCAGTACTTC	-	TRBV7-2	TRBJ2-7	few	15
CASSFHSEQYF	TGTGCCAGCAGCTTTCACAGCGAGCAGTACTTC	-	TRBV7-9	TRBJ2-7	-	11
CASSLALSSYNEQFF	TGTGCCAGCAGCTTAGCGTTGAGCTCCTACAATGAGCAGTTCTTC	-	TRBV7-2	TRBJ2-1	-	15
CASSQGGTSPYEQYF	TGCGCCAGCAGCCAAGGAGGGACAAGTCCCTACGAGCAGTACTTC	-	TRBV4-1	TRBJ2-7	-	15
CASSFPRTGNTEAFF	TGTGCCAGCAGCTTCCCGCGGACGGGAAACACTGAAGCTTTCTTT	-	TRBV7-9	TRBJ1-1	few	15
CASRRLAGGEQYF	TGTGCCAGCAGAAGGCTGGCGGGAGGCGAGCAGTACTTC	TRBD2	TRBV7-9	TRBJ2-7	-	13
CASSLLIAMDRGAFF	TGTGCCAGCAGTTTATTGATTGCTATGGACAGGGGGGCTTTCTTT	TRBD1	TRBV28	TRBJ1-1	-	15
CASRRLAGAYNEQFF	TGTGCCAGCAGACGACTAGCGGGAGCCTACAATGAGCAGTTCTTC	TRBD2	TRBV6-5	TRBJ2-1	few	15